The rows below give T cell receptor beta chains drawn from one sample of a study of T cells after posttransplantation cyclophosphamide. This table comes from immunoSEQ multiplex PCR, and its TCRdb copy is limited to in-frame clones, with some not included. The sample has 1,600 or so clones, 60% to 75% seen once. The sequencing used CD4+ T cells sorted from blood, collected after allogeneic stem cell transplant with posttransplant cyclophosphamide. The receptors were gathered from a female patient in her sixties who received an allogeneic stem cell transplant from a related donor and was CMV-positive. Part of the T cells may come from the graft donor. The CDR3 runs from the conserved cysteine through the conserved F or W. The order of the fields is V gene, clone size, D gene, J gene, CDR3 DNA, CDR3 protein. A D gene is named only where the DNA matches it firmly. Expanded clones get a size class; other rows say once, few or many, or leave the size out.

TRBV5-1	few	.	TRBJ1-2	TGCGCCAGCAGCTTATTACAGGGCAGGTCTGGCTACACCTTC	CASSLLQGRSGYTF
TRBV5-5	once	.	TRBJ1-2	TGTGCCAGCAGCTTGGGCGGCAGGGCAGGCTATGGCTACACCTTC	CASSLGGRAGYGYTF
TRBV10-1	.	TRBD1	TRBJ1-1	TGCGCCAGCAGCTCTACAGGGGATAGCACTGAAGCTTTCTTT	CASSSTGDSTEAFF
TRBV11-3	.	TRBD2	TRBJ2-3	TGTGCCAGCAGCAAGGGACTAGCGGGGTCGGGGCAGGGCACAGATACGCAGTATTTT	CASSKGLAGSGQGTDTQYF
TRBV29-1	few	TRBD1	TRBJ1-4	TGCAGCTCTACGGGACAGGGGAATGAAAAACTGTTTTTT	CSSTGQGNEKLFF
TRBV18	.	.	TRBJ1-5	TGTGCCAGCTCACCCTCGGGGTTCCAGCCCCAGCATTTT	CASSPSGFQPQHF
TRBV5-4	.	.	TRBJ2-1	TGTGCCAGCAGCTTGGTGGGGGGTAGATACAATGAGCAGTTCTTC	CASSLVGGRYNEQFF
TRBV6-5	few	TRBD1	TRBJ1-2	TGTGCCAGCAGTTACTCGTACAGGGGCGACAACTATGGCTACACCTTC	CASSYSYRGDNYGYTF
TRBV2	.	.	TRBJ2-5	TGTGCCAGCAGTGCGGGACAAGAGACCCAGTACTTC	CASSAGQETQYF
TRBV18	few	TRBD2	TRBJ2-1	TGTGCCAGCTCACCGCCGGGACTAGCGGGAGAGGGGGGATACAATGAGCAGTTCTTC	CASSPPGLAGEGGYNEQFF
TRBV7-2	.	TRBD2	TRBJ2-2	TGTGCCAGCAGCTCCCTAGCGGGGGGACGGACCGGGGAGCTGTTTTTT	CASSSLAGGRTGELFF
TRBV10-3	few	.	TRBJ1-2	TGTGCCACGAAGGGTATAGCAGGGTATGGCTACACCTTC	CATKGIAGYGYTF
TRBV14	.	.	TRBJ2-3	TGTGCCAGCAGCCAAGATAGGCGTTCCCGAGGGGATACGCAGTATTTT	CASSQDRRSRGDTQYF
TRBV5-4	.	TRBD2	TRBJ2-7	TGTGCCAGCAGCTCCGGGACTAGCGGGAAGTACGAGCAGTACTTC	CASSSGTSGKYEQYF
TRBV5-1	.	TRBD1	TRBJ2-7	TGCGCCAGCAGCTCTGGACAGGAGACCTACGAGCAGTACTTC	CASSSGQETYEQYF